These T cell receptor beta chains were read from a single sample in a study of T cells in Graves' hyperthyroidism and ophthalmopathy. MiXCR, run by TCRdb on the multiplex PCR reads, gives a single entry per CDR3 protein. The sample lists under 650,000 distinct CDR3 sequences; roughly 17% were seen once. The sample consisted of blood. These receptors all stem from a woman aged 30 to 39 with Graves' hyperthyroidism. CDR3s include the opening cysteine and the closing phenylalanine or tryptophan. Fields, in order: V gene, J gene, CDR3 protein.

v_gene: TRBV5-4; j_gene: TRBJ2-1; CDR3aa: CASSLGGQASSYNEQFF
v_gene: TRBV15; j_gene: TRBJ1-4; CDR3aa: CATSLRRGIEKLFF
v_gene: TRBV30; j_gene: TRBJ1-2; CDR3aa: CAWSDWENYGYTF
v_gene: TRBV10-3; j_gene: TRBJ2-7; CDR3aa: CAISESKPGGQYF
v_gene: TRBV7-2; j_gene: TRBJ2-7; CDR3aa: CASSRESSPLRQYF
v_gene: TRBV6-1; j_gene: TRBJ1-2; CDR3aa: CASSPPTLGYTF
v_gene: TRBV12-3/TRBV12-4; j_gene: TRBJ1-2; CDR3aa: CASSPVNYGYTF
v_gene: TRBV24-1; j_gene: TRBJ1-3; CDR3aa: CATSRGQGDTIYF
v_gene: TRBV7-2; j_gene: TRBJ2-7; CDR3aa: CASSSGLALYEQYF
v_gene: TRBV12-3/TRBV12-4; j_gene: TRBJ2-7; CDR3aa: CASSFGLDLSYEQYF
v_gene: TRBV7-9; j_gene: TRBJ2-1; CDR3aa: CASSFPLGGSSYNEQFF
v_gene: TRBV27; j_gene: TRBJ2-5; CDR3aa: CASSFGTSQETQYF
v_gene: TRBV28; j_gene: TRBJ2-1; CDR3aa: CASKSNLRFYNEQFF
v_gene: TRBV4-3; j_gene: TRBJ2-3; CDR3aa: CASSQDLVGTSWSDTQYF
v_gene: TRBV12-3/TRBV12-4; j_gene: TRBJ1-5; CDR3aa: CASSASSRPDNQPQHF
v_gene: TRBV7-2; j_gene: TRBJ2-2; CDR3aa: CASSLGSRSTGELFF
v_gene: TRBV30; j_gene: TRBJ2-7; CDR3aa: CAWSMSRYEQYF
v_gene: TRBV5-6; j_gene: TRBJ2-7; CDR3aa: CASSLNGVGQYEQYF
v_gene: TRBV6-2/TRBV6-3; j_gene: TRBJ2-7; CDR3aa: CASRTPGEGFYEQYF
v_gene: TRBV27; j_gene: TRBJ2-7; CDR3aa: CASSPRREGAYEQYF
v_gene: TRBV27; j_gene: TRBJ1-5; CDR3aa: CASSPGTGGAEPQHF
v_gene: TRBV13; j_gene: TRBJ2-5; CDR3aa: CASSLGQGRSKETQYF
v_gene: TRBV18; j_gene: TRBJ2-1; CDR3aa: CASSARLADNEQFF
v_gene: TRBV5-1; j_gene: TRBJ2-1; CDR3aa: CASSLDPWDYNEQFF
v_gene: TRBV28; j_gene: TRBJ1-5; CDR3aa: CASSFLGILDSARPQHF
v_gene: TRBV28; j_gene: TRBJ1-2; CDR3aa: CASSSRTGPIGYGYTF
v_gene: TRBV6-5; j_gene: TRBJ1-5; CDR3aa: CASSYSRPDQPQHF
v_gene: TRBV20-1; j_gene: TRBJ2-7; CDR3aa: CSTKNSYEQYF
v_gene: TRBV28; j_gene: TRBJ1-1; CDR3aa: CASSPNTENTEAFF
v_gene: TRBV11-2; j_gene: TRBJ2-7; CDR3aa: CASSFGDRFNEQYF
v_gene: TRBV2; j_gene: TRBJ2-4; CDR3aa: CATIGTAKNIQYF
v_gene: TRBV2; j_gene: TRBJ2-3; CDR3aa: CASSELVLGGTDTQYF
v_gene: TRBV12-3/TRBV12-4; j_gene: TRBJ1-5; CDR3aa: CASSPAGSSNQPQHF
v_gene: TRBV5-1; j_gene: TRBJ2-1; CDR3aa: CASSHRQGAHNEQFF
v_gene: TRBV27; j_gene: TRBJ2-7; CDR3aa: CASSPVGAYEQYF
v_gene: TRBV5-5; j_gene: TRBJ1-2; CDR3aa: CASSRHNRIGYTF
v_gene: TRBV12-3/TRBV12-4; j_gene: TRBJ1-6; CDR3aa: CASSLEAGGGSLLHF
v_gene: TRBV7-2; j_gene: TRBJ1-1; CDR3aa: CASSPRTAEAFF
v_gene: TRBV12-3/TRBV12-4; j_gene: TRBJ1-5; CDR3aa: CASSLYDNQPQHF
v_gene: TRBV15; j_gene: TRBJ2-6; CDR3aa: CATSRGVTGANVLTF